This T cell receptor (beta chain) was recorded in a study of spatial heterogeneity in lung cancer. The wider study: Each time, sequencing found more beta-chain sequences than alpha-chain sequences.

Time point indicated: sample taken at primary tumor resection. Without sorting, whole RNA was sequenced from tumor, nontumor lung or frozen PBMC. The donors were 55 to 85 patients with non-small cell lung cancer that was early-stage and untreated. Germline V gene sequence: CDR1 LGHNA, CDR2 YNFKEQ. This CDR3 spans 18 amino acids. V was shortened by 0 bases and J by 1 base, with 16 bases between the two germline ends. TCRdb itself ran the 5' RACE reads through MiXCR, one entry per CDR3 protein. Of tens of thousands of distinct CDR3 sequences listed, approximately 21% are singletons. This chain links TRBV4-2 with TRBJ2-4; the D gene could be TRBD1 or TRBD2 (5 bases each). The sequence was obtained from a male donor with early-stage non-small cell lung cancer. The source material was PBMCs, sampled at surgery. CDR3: CASSQEVGDPRAKNIQYF. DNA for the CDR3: TGTGCCAGCAGCCAAGAGGTGGGGGACCCCAGGGCCAAAAACATTCAGTACTTC.